This T cell receptor (beta chain) was obtained from a study of long-term antiretroviral therapy in people with HIV. Study-wide background: There is a gap of about a decade between the earliest samples and the later 2015 immediate-ART recommendation.

Comment on this clone: Its antigen is unidentified.

Germline values: CDR1 LNHDA, CDR2 SQIVND (reference sequence). This CDR3 comprises 11 residues. The ends were cut back, 8 bases at V and 10 bases at J, with 14 bases in the middle. General study results and limits: ART adherence was not documented, and neither viral resistance nor therapy changes had any data.

An immunoSEQ assay, version v3.0, was performed at survey level. Profiled with immunoSEQ multiplex PCR; TCRdb holds only in-frame clones, not every one. The sample holds over 30,000 clones, more than 95% seen once. The chain is built from TRBV19 and TRBJ1-2, with unresolved D. The receptor was isolated from a man between 25 and 39 years old with HIV. This specimen consisted of unsorted PBMCs, obtained 6.9 years after starting antiretroviral therapy. For the CDR3, the DNA is TGTGCCAGTTCATCGGACGGCCCCTACACCTTC. This codes for CASSSDGPYTF.